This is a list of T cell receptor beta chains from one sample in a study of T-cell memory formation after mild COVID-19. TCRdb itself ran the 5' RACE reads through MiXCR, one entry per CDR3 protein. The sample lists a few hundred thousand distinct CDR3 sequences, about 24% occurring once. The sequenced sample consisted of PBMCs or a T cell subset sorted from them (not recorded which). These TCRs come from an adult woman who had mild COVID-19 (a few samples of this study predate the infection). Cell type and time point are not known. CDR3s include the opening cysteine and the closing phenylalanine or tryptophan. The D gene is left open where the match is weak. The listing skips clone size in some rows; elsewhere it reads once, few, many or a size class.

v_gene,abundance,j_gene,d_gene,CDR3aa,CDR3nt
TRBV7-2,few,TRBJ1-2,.,CASSSRTDYGYTF,TGTGCCAGCAGCTCCCGGACAGACTATGGCTACACCTTC
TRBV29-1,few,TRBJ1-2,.,CSVELMNYGYTF,TGCAGCGTTGAACTGATGAACTATGGCTACACCTTC
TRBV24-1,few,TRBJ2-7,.,CATSVDSTYEQYF,TGTGCCACCAGTGTGGACAGCACCTACGAGCAGTACTTC
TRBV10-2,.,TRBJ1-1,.,CASISGRGAEAFF,TGCGCCAGCATAAGCGGGCGGGGGGCAGAAGCTTTCTTT
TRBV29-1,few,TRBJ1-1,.,CSVSVIEAFF,TGCAGCGTTTCCGTGATCGAAGCTTTCTTT
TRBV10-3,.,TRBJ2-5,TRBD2,CAISGSSGVYQETQYF,TGTGCCATCAGTGGAAGTAGCGGGGTTTACCAAGAGACCCAGTACTTC
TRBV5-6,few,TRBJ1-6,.,CASSFGPGDNSPLHF,TGTGCCAGCAGCTTTGGGCCGGGTGATAATTCACCCCTCCACTTT
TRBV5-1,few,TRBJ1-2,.,CASSPSGANYGYTF,TGCGCCAGCAGCCCCTCTGGGGCCAACTATGGCTACACCTTC
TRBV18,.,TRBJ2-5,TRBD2,CASSPRASGAEETQYF,TGTGCCAGCTCACCCCGGGCTAGCGGGGCCGAAGAGACCCAGTACTTC
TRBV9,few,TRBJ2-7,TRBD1,CASSAFDRDHEQYF,TGTGCCAGCAGCGCCTTCGACAGGGACCACGAGCAGTACTTC
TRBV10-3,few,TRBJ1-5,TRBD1,CAISEGGSNQPQHF,TGTGCCATCAGTGAAGGGGGCAGCAATCAGCCCCAGCATTTT
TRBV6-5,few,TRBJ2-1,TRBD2,CASSYGTSGRNEQFF,TGTGCCAGCAGTTACGGGACTAGCGGCCGCAATGAGCAGTTCTTC
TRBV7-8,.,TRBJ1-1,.,CASSLSRILGTEAFF,TGTGCCAGCAGCTTGAGTCGAATCCTGGGCACTGAAGCTTTCTTT
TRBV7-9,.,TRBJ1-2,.,CASSLAPGPSGYTF,TGTGCCAGCAGCTTAGCTCCAGGGCCCTCTGGCTACACCTTC
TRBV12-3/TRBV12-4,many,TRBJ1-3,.,CASTTLQISVGNTIYF,TGTGCCAGCACTACCCTCCAGATATCAGTCGGAAACACCATATATTTT
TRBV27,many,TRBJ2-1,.,CASRLAATGDNEQFF,TGTGCCAGCCGCTTGGCCGCCACGGGGGACAATGAGCAGTTCTTC
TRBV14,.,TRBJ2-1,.,CASSQLLSDEQFF,TGTGCCAGCAGCCAACTCCTCTCGGATGAGCAGTTCTTC
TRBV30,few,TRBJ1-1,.,CAWSQDGTTGAEAFF,TGTGCCTGGAGTCAAGACGGGACAACCGGGGCTGAAGCTTTCTTT
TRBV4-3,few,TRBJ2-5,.,CASSQDHGTQYF,TGCGCCAGCAGCCAAGATCACGGGACCCAGTACTTC
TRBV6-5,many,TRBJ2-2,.,CASSYGNVGELFF,TGTGCCAGCAGTTACGGGAACGTCGGGGAGCTGTTTTTT
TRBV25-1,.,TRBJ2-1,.,CASSDTGGHNEQFF,TGTGCCAGCAGTGATACCGGGGGGCACAATGAGCAGTTCTTC
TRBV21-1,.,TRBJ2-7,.,CASRIGGEYSGTCYEQYF,TGTGCCAGCAGAATCGGCGGGGAGTACTCTGGGACCTGCTACGAGCAGTACTTC
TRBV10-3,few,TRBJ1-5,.,CAIRADSYQPQHF,TGTGCCATCAGGGCGGACAGTTATCAGCCCCAGCATTTT
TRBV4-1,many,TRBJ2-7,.,CASSLTLGRAEEQYF,TGCGCCAGCAGCCTCACCTTGGGCAGGGCGGAGGAGCAGTACTTC
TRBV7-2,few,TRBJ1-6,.,CASSLLFNGESPLHF,TGTGCCAGCAGCTTACTGTTTAATGGGGAGTCACCCCTCCACTTT
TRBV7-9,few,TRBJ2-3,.,CASSPQSTDTQYF,TGTGCCAGCAGCCCGCAAAGCACAGATACGCAGTATTTT
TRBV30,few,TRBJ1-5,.,CAWSVGGPQHF,TGTGCCTGGAGTGTCGGGGGGCCCCAGCATTTT
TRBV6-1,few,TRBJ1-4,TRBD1,CASSASGTGSEKLFF,TGTGCCAGCAGTGCGTCCGGGACAGGGAGTGAAAAACTGTTTTTT
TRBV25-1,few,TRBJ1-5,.,CASSDSTGSSQPQHF,TGTGCCAGCAGTGACTCCACAGGGTCGAGTCAGCCCCAGCATTTT
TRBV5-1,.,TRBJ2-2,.,CASSFGDKNTGELFF,TGCGCCAGCAGCTTTGGGGACAAGAACACCGGGGAGCTGTTTTTT
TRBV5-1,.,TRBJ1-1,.,CASSASYQGNTEAFF,TGCGCCAGCAGCGCCAGTTACCAGGGCAACACTGAAGCTTTCTTT
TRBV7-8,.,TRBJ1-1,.,CASSPTGNLNTEAFF,TGTGCCAGCAGCCCCACAGGGAACTTGAACACTGAAGCTTTCTTT
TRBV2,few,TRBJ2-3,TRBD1,CASNRDRGSDTQYF,TGTGCCAGCAACCGGGACAGGGGTTCTGATACGCAGTATTTT
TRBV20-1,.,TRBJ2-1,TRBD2,CSASSGPDNEQFF,TGCAGTGCTTCTAGCGGGCCCGACAATGAGCAGTTCTTC
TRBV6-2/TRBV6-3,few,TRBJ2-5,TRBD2,CASSHVLAGETQYF,TGTGCCAGCAGTCATGTCCTAGCGGGAGAGACCCAGTACTTC
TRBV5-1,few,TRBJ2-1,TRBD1,CASSSGTVPTHEQFF,TGCGCCAGCAGCTCTGGGACAGTTCCTACCCATGAGCAGTTCTTC